The T cell receptor beta chain under discussion was sequenced for a study of T cell clonotyping in hematopoietic cell transplantation. General study findings and limits: Few recipient clonotypes overlapped donors; over 97% were de novo at given depth. Broader posttransplant TCR repertoire diversity was predicted by graft donor and pretransplant recipient Inverse Simpson Index values.

Trimming left V 7 bases short and J 5 bases short, with 12 bases between. CDR1 and CDR2 from the germline V gene are MNHNS and SASEGT. The CDR3 contains 13 residues. Turning to this clone: Its antigen is not identified.

TCRdb keeps only in-frame clones here, not all; method: immunoSEQ multiplex PCR. Seen here are approximately 11,000 clones, 40% to 65% observed once, and the top ten hold 10% to 15%. Recipient blood drawn about 28 days pretransplant and days 30, 100, 180 after. The clonotype originates from a female patient aged 45-60 years who had an allogeneic stem cell transplant from an unrelated donor, so the T cells may come from the graft donor. Some clones in this sample may be carry-over from other donors' samples. The genes are TRBV6-1 and TRBJ1-5; D is uncertain. The sequencing used peripheral blood mononuclear cells, collected 100 days after allogeneic stem cell transplant. The CDR3 here is CASTSESYQPQHF. Written as DNA, the CDR3 is TGTGCCAGCACCAGCGAGAGCTATCAGCCCCAGCATTTT.